This T cell receptor beta chain was profiled in a study of T cell responses to AZD1222 COVID-19 vaccine. Study details: Pooled samples include second doses given at about 4 or 12 weeks. General observations from the study: Across the whole spike, CD4 TCRs peaked at regions 160-218 and 743-854. Donors were largely white British and mainly female; clonal diversity was possibly underestimated.

The CDR3 extends over 14 amino acids. V was shortened by 3 bases and J by 8 bases, with 14 bases between the two germline ends. Germline loops: CDR1 ENHRY, CDR2 SYGVKD. Sequenced by immunoSEQ multiplex PCR; TCRdb stores in-frame clones only, minus some. The table records 84,000 or so clones, 90% of them present only once. With regard to this clone: Its specificity is unknown.

This clonotype originated in an adult in good health. This chain joins TRBV10-3 and TRBJ1-5; D ambiguous. This specimen consisted of peripheral blood, obtained on day 0 of AZD1222 vaccination. CDR3 in amino acids: CAISDSLGLEPQHF. In DNA form, the CDR3 reads TGTGCCATCAGTGACTCCCTAGGCCTAGAGCCCCAGCATTTT.